This TCR beta chain is drawn from a study of human CD4 T cells and Enterobacteriaceae. All CD4+ cells other than CD45RA+CCR7+CD95- naive cells were sorted as memory, over 98% pure. Trimming stripped 7 bases from V and 9 bases from J, with 15 bases between. The CDR3 has 11 amino acids. Germline V CDR1 and CDR2: SQVTM, ANQGSEA. Some clones are missing from TCRdb's copy, which holds only in-frame ones; the method was immunoSEQ multiplex PCR. The table shows about 29,000 clones, with 80% to 90% occurring only once. Sequenced input: memory CD4+ T cells from blood. The source is a human donor in good health. The rearrangement joins TRBV29-1 to TRBJ1-2; D possibly corresponds to TRBD1 (6 bases). The CDR3: CSGAQGSSYTF. The CDR3 DNA sequence: TGCAGCGGCGCACAGGGATCAAGCTACACCTTC. Full variable domain (outside the CDR3, taken from reference TRBV29-1 and TRBJ1-2): SAVISQKPSRDICQRGTSLTIQCQVDSQVTMMFWYRQQPGQSLTLIATANQGSEATYESGFVIDKFPISRPNLTFSTLTVSNMSPEDSSIYLCSGAQGSSYTFGSGTRLTVV.